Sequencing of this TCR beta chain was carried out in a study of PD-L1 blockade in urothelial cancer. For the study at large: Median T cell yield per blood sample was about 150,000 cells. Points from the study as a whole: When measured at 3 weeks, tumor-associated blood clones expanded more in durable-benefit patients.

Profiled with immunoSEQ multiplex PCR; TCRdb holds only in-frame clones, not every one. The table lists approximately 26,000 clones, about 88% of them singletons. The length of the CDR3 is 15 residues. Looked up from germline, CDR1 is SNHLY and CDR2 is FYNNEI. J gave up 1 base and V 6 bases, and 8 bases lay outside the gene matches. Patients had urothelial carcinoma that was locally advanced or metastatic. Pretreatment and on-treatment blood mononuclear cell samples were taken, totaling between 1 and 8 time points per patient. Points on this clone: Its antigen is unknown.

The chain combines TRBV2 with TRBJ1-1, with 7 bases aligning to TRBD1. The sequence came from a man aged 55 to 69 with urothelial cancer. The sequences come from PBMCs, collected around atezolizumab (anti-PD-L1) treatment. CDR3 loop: CASRKRQGPNTEAFF. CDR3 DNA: TGTGCCAGCAGGAAAAGACAGGGCCCGAACACTGAAGCTTTCTTT.